Sequencing of this T cell receptor (beta chain) was carried out in a study of blood T cell repertoires in COVID-19. On the study more broadly: Researchers got acute and convalescent COVID-19 samples from the United States, Italy and Spain. PBMCs, B-cell-depleted T cells, or T cells were the source of the cDNA or gDNA that made up the material.

Clones were sequenced by immunoSEQ multiplex PCR, and TCRdb holds only the in-frame ones, with some missing. The data hold around 260,000 clones, with around 90% observed a single time. V was shortened by 10 bases and J by 4 bases, with 10 bases between the two germline ends. The CDR3 is 11 amino acids. Seattle patients were enrolled during active infection and followed longitudinally. Specimen: peripheral blood. The clonotype was recovered from a person aged 18 to 35 with COVID-19, enrolled during active disease. The V gene is TRBV12-3 or TRBV12-4, the J gene TRBJ1-1, with D hard to call. The CDR3 nucleotides read TGTGCCACCTCCATGGCCACTGAAGCTTTCTTT. The encoded protein is CATSMATEAFF.